This T cell receptor beta chain was profiled in a study of CD8 T cells in ankylosing spondylitis. This clonotype was detected many times. Its antigen is undetermined. Germline V gives CDR1 LNHDA, CDR2 SQIVND (reference sequence). CDR3 length: 16 amino acids. V dropped 3 bases and J dropped 0; count of bases not matched to a gene: 7. By quantitative 5'-RACE with molecular barcodes, the TCR beta libraries were made. TCRdb independently ran MiXCR on the 5' RACE reads; one entry per CDR3 protein. The sample contains some 220,000 distinct CDR3 sequences, 8% to 9% of which appear only once. Notes on the study in general: Disease-associated clonotypes exhibited CD8+ identity and were relatively infrequent in peripheral blood. Clones tied to disease were said to be significantly enriched in matched ankylosing spondylitis synovial fluid. Blood of patients with ankylosing spondylitis appeared to be characterized by a TCR beta motif of about 8 highly homologous variants.

The source material was blood, either unsorted or a sorted T cell fraction (not recorded which). This TCR was recovered from a female donor with ankylosing spondylitis or in good health (not recorded which). The chain combines TRBV19 with TRBJ2-7, with TRBD1 identical over 8 bases. The DNA for the CDR3 is TGTGCCAGTAGTATGAGGTGGGGACAGGCCTCCTACGAGCAGTACTTC. It codes for CASSMRWGQASYEQYF.